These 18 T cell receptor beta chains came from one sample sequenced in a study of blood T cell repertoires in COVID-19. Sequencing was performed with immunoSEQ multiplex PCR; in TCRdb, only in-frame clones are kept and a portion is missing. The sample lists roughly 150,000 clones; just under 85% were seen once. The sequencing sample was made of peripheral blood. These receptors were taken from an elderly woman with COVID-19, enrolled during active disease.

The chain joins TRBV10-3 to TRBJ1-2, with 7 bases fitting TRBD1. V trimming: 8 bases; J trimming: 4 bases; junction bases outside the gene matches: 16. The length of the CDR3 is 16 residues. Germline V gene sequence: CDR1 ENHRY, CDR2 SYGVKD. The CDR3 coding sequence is TGTGCCATCGGCTCTCCCACGGGACAGATAACCTATGGCTACACCTTC. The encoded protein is CAIGSPTGQITYGYTF.

The CDR3 loop reads CASRASGGAKNIQYF. Here the CDR3 DNA reads TGTGCCAGCAGGGCTAGCGGGGGGGCCAAAAACATTCAGTACTTC. The chain links TRBV3-1 (or the pseudogene TRBV3-2) to TRBJ2-4; 11 bases match TRBD2. This CDR3 is built from 15 residues. Germline CDR1 reads LGHDT; CDR2 reads YNNKEL (reference sequence). The J segment lost 1 base and the V segment lost 6 bases, leaving 2 bases of the junction unmatched.

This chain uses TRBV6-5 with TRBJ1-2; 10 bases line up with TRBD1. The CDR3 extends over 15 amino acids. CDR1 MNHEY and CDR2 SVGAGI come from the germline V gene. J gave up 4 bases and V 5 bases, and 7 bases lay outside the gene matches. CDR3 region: CASSRRQGALYGYTF. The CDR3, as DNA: TGTGCCAGCAGTCGGCGACAGGGGGCGCTCTATGGCTACACCTTC.

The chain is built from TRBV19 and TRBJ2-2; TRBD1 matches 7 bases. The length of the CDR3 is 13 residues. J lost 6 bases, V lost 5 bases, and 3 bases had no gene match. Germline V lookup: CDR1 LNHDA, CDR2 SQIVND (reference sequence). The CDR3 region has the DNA TGTGCCAGTAGTGTAACAGGGGCCGGGGAGCTGTTTTTT. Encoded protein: CASSVTGAGELFF.

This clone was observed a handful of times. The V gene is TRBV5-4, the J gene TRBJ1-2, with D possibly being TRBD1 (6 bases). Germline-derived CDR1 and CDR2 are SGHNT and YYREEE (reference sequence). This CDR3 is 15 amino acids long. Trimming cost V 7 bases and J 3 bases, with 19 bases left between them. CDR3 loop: CASRGGGGRDYGYTF. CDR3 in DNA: TGTGCCAGCCGCGGTGGGGGCGGCCGGGACTATGGCTACACCTTC. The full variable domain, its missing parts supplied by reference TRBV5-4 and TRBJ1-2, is ETGVTQSPTHLIKTRGQQVTLRCSSQSGHNTVSWYQQALGQGPQFIFQYYREEENGRGNFPPRFSGLQFPNYSSELNVNALELDDSALYLCASRGGGGRDYGYTFGSGTRLTVV.

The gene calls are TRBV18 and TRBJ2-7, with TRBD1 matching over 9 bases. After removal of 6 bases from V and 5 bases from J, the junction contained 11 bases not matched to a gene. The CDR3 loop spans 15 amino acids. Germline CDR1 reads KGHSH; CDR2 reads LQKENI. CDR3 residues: CASSKAGTGRHEQYF. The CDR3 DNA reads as TGTGCCAGCTCTAAGGCGGGGACAGGGCGCCACGAGCAGTACTTC.

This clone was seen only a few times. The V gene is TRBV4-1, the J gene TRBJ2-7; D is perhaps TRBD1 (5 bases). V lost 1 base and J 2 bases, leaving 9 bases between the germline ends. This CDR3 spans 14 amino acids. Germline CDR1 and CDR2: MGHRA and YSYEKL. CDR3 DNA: TGCGCCAGCAGCCAAGGAGCCAGGGCCTACGAGCAGTACTTC. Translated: CASSQGARAYEQYF.

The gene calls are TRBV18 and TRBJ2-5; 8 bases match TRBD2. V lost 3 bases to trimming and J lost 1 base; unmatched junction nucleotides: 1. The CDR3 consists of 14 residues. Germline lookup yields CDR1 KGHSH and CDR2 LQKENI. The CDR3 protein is CASSPSGAQETQYF. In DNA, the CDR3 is TGTGCCAGCTCACCTAGCGGGGCCCAAGAGACCCAGTACTTC.

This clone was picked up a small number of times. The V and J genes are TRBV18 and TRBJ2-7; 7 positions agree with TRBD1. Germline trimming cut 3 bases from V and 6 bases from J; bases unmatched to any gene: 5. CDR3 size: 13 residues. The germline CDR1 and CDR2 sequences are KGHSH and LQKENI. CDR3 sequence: CASSPDRELEQYF. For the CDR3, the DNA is TGTGCCAGCTCACCTGACAGGGAACTCGAGCAGTACTTC.

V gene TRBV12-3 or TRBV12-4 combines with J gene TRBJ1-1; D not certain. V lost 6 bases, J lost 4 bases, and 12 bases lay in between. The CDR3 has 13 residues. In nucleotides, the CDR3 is TGTGCCAGCAGCCGAGGTGAAGTCACTGAAGCTTTCTTT. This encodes CASSRGEVTEAFF.

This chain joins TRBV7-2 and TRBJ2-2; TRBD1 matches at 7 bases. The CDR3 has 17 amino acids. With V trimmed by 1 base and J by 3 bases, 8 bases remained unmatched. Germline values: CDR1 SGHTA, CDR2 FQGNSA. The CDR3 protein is CASSLELTGTDTGELFF. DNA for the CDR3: TGTGCCAGCAGCTTAGAGTTAACCGGGACAGACACCGGGGAGCTGTTTTTT.

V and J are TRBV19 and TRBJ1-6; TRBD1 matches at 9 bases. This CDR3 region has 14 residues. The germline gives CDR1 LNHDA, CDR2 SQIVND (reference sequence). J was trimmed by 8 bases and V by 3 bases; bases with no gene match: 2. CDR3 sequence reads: CASSMDRGYSPLHF. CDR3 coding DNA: TGTGCCAGTAGTATGGACAGGGGTTATTCACCCCTCCACTTT.

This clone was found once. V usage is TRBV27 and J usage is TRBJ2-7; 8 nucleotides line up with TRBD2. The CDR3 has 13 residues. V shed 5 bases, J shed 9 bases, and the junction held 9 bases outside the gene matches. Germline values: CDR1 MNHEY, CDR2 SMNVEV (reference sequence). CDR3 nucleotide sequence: TGTGCCAGCAGTGTAAACCCCGGGGGGGGGCAGTACTTC. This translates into CASSVNPGGGQYF.

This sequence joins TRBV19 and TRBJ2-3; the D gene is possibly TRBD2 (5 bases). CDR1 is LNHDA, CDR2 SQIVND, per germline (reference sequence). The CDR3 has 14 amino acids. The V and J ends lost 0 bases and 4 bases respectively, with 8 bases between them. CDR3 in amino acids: CASSIELESDTQYF. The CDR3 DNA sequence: TGTGCCAGTAGTATAGAACTAGAATCAGATACGCAGTATTTT.

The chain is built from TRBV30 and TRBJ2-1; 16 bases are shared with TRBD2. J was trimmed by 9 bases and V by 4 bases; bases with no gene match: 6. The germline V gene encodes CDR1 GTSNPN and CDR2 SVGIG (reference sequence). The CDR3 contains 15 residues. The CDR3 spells CAWKFGTSGGGEQFF. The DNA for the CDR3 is TGTGCCTGGAAGTTTGGGACTAGCGGGGGGGGTGAGCAGTTCTTC.

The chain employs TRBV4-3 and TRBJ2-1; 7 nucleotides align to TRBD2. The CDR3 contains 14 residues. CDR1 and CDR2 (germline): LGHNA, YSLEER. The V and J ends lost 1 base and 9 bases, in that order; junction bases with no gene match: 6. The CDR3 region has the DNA TGCGCCAGCAGCCAAGGTGGGGGGGTAGTTGAGCAGTTCTTC. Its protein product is CASSQGGGVVEQFF.

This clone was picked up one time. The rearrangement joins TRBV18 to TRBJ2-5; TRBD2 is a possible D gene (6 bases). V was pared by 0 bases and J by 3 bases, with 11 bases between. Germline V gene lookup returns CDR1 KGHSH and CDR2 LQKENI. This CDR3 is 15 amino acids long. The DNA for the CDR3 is TGTGCCAGCTCACCACCGGCTGGAGGGGAAGAGACCCAGTACTTC. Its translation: CASSPPAGGEETQYF.

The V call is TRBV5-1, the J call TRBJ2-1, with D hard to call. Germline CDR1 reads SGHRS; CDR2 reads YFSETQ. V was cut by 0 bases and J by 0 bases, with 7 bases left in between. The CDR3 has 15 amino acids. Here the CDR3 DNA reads TGCGCCAGCAGCTTGGTGGGCAACTCCTACAATGAGCAGTTCTTC. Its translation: CASSLVGNSYNEQFF.